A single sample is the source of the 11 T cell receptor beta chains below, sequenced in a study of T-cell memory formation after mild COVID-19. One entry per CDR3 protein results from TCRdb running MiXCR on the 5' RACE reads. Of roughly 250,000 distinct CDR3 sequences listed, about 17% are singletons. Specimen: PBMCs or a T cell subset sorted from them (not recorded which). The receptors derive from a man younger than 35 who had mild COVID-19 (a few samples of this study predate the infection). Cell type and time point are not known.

CDR3 sequence reads: CASSETGAPHYGYTF. CDR3 sequence (DNA): TGTGCCAGCAGCGAGACAGGGGCCCCTCACTATGGCTACACCTTC. The genes are TRBV9 and TRBJ1-2; 8 bases line up with TRBD1. Trimming at V came to 3 bases and at J to 3 bases, leaving 7 bases not matched to a gene. Germline loops: CDR1 SGDLS, CDR2 YYNGEE. This CDR3 is 15 amino acids long.

The CDR3 DNA sequence: TGTGCCTGGGCTGGGACAGGGACCTACGAGCAGTACTTC. It translates to CAWAGTGTYEQYF. The chain recombines TRBV30 with TRBJ2-7, with 9 bases identical to TRBD1. After removal of 5 bases from V and 2 bases from J, the junction contained 4 bases not matched to a gene. Germline V lookup: CDR1 GTSNPN, CDR2 SVGIG (reference sequence). This CDR3 is built from 13 residues. Full variable domain (missing parts from reference TRBV30 and TRBJ2-7): SQTIHQWPATLVQPVGSPLSLECTVEGTSNPNLYWYRQAAGRGLQLLFYSVGIGQISSEVPQNLSASRPQDRQFILSSKKLLLSDSGFYLCAWAGTGTYEQYFGPGTRLTVT.

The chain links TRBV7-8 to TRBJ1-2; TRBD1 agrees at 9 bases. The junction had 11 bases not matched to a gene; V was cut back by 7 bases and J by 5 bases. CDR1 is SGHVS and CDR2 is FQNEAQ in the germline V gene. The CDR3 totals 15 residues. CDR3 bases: TGTGCCAGCACCCACATAGACAGGGGGAAATATGGCTACACCTTC. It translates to CASTHIDRGKYGYTF.

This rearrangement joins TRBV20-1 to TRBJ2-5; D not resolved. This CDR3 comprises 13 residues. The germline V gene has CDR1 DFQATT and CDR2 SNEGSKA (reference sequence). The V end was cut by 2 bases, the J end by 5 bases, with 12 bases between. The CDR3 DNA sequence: TGCAGTGCTAGACTTCCATCCCCGGAGACCCAGTACTTC. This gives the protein CSARLPSPETQYF.

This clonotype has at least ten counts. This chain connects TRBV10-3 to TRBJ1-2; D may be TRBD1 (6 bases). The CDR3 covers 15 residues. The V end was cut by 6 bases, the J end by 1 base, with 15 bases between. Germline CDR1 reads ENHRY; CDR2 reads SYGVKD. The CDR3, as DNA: TGTGCCATCAGCCCTCGAGACAGGATTAACTATGGCTACACCTTC. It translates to CAISPRDRINYGYTF.

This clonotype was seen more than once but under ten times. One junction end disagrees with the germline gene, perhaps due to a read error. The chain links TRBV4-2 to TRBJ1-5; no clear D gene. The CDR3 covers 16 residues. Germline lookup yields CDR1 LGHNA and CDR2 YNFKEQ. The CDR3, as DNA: TGTACCAGCAGCCAAGAATTAACTGGAGGATATCAGCCCCAGCATTTT. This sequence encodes CTSSQELTGGYQPQHF.

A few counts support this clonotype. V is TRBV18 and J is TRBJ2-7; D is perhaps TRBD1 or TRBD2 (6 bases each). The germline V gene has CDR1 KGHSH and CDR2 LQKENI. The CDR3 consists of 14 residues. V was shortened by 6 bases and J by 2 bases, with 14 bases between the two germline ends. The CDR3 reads CASSPRGEAYEQYF. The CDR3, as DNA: TGTGCCAGCTCGCCGAGGGGGGAAGCCTACGAGCAGTACTTC. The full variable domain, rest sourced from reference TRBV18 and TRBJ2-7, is NAGVMQNPRHLVRRRGQEARLRCSPMKGHSHVYWYRQLPEEGLKFMVYLQKENIIDESGMPKERFSAEFPKEGPSILRIQQVVRGDSAAYFCASSPRGEAYEQYFGPGTRLTVT.

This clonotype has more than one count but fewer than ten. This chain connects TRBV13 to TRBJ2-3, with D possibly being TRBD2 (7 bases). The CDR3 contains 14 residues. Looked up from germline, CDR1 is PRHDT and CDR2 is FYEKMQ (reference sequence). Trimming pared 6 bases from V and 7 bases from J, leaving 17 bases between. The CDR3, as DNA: TGTGCCAGCAGACCACGGGGGGCCACGAATACGCAGTATTTT. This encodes CASRPRGATNTQYF.

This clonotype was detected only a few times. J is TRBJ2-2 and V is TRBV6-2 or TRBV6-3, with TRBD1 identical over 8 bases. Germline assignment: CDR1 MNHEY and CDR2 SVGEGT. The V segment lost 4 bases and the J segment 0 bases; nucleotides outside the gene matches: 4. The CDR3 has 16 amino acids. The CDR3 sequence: CASSLQGAANTGELFF. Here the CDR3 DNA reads TGTGCCAGCAGTTTGCAGGGGGCCGCGAACACCGGGGAGCTGTTTTTT.

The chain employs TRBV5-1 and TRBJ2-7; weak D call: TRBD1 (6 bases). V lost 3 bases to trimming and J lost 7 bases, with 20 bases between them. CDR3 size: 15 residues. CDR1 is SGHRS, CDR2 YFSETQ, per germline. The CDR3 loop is CASSSLQGSSQEQYF. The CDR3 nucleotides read TGCGCCAGCAGCTCGTTACAGGGTTCCTCTCAGGAGCAGTACTTC.

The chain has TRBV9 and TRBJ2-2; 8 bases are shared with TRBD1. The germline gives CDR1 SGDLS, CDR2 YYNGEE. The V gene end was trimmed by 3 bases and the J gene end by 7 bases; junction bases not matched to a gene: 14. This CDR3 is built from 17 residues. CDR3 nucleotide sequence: TGTGCCAGCAGCGGGTGGACGAGGACAGGGTGGGACGGGGAGCTGTTTTTT. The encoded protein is CASSGWTRTGWDGELFF. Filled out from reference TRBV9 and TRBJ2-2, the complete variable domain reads DSGVTQTPKHLITATGQRVTLRCSPRSGDLSVYWYQQSLDQGLQFLIQYYNGEERAKGNILERFSAQQFPDLHSELNLSSLELGDSALYFCASSGWTRTGWDGELFFGEGSRLTVL.